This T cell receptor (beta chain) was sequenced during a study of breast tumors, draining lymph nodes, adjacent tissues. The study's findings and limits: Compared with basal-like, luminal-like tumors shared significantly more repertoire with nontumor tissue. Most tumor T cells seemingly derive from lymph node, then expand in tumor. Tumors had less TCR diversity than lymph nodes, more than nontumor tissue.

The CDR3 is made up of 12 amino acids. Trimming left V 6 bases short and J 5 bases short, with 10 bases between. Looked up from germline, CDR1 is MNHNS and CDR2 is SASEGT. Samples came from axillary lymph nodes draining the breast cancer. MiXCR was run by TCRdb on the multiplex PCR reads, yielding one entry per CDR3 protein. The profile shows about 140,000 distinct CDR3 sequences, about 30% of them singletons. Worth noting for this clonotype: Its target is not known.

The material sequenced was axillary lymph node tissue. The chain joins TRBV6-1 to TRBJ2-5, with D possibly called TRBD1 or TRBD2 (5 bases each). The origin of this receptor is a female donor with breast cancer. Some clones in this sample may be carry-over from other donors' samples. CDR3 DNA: TGTGCCAGCAGGCGAGGGGTTGAGACCCAGTACTTC. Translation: CASRRGVETQYF.